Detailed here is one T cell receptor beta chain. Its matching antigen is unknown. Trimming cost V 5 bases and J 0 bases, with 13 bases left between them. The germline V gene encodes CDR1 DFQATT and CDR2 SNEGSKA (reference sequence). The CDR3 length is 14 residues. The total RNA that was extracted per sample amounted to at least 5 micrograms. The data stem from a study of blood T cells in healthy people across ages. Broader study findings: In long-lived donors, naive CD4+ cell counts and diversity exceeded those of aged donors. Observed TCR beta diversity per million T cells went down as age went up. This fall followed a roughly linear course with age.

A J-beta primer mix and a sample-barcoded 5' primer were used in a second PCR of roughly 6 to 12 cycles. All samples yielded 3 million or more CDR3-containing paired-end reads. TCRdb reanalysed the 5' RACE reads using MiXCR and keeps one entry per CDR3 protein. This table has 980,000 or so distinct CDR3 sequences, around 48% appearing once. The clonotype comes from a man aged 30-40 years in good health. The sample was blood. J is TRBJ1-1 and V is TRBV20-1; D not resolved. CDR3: CSAHKSTVNTEAFF. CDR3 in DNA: TGCAGTGCTCACAAATCGACGGTGAACACTGAAGCTTTCTTT.